Sequencing of this TCR beta chain was carried out in a study of shared clonotypes between healthy human individuals. Germline V gene sequence: CDR1 MNHEY, CDR2 SMNVEV (reference sequence). The V segment lost 6 bases and the J segment 7 bases; nucleotides outside the gene matches: 32. This CDR3 has 22 amino acids. Every immunoSEQ plate was one replicate of a subset's evenly spread DNA. Replicate PCRs for sorted subsets used around 190 ng DNA; this equaled tens of thousands of T cell genomes. Sequencing was performed with immunoSEQ multiplex PCR; in TCRdb, only in-frame clones are kept and a portion is missing. The table lists a few million clones, about 92% of them singletons. This clone has a single count. As yet, its antigen is unknown. Study results and caveats: Clonotype sharing across donors was expected to vary with sequencing depth.

The chain has TRBV27 and TRBJ2-5; 10 bases match TRBD1. This receptor was obtained from a young man in good health. Some clones in this sample may be carry-over from other donors' samples. The source material was naive CD4+ T cells from PBMCs. Subset here: CD45RA+ positively selected. This chain's CDR3 is CASSPHNTRQGAPHGGRGTQYF. CDR3 coding DNA: TGTGCCAGCAGCCCCCATAATACTAGACAGGGGGCCCCCCACGGTGGGAGGGGGACCCAGTACTTC.